This T cell receptor beta chain came from a study of siplizumab effects on memory and regulatory T cells. Assayed TCR templates numbered 90,000 to 100,000 for each sample. Measured with immunoSEQ multiplex PCR; TCRdb has only the in-frame clones, and not every one. The sample holds some 100,000 clones, just under 95% seen once. Turning to this clone: Its target is unknown.

Per the germline V gene, CDR1 is MNHEY and CDR2 is SVGAGI. V lost 8 bases, J lost 5 bases, and 15 bases lay in between. The CDR3 is 14 amino acids. Regarding the study as a whole: Naive T cells looked more diverse than memory cells, and they looked like major contributors to the alloresponse.

The genes are TRBV6-5 and TRBJ1-4, with D tentatively TRBD1 (5 bases). The TCR originated in a human donor in good health. The sequenced material came from non-Treg CD4+ T cells sorted from blood. In nucleotides, the CDR3 is TGTGCCAGCTCTTCGACAGCTTTCAATGAAAAACTGTTTTTT. Translation: CASSSTAFNEKLFF.